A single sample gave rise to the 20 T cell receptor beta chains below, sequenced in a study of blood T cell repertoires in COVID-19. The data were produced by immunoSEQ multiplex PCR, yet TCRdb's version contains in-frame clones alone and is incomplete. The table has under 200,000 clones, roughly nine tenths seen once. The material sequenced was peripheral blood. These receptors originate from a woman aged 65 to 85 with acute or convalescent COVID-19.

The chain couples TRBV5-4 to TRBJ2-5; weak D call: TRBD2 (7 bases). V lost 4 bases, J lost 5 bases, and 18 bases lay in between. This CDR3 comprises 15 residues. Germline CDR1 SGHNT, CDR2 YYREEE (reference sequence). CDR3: CASSAIGRGPETQYF. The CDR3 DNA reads TGTGCCAGCAGCGCGATCGGGCGGGGGCCGGAGACCCAGTACTTC.

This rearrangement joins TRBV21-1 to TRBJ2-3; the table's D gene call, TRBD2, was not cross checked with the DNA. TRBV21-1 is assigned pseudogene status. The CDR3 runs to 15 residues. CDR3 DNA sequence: TGTGCCAGCAGAGGGGGACTAGCAAGTACAGATACGCAGTATTTT. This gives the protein CASRGGLASTDTQYF.

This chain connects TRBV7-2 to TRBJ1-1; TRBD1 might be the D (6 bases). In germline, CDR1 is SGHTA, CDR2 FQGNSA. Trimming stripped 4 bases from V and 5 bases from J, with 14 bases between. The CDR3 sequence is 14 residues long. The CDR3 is CASSSQGRRTEAFF. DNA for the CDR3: TGTGCCAGCAGCTCACAGGGTCGGCGGACTGAAGCTTTCTTT.

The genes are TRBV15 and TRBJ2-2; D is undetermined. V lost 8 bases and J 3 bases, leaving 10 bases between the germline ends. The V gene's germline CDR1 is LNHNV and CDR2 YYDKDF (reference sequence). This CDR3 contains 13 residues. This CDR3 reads CATEPSYTGELFF. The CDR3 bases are TGTGCCACCGAGCCGAGTTACACCGGGGAGCTGTTTTTT. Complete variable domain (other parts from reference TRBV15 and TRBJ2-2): DAMVIQNPRYQVTQFGKPVTLSCSQTLNHNVMYWYQQKSSQAPKLLFHYYDKDFNNEADTPDNFQSRRPNTSFCFLDIRSPGLGDTAMYLCATEPSYTGELFFGEGSRLTVL.

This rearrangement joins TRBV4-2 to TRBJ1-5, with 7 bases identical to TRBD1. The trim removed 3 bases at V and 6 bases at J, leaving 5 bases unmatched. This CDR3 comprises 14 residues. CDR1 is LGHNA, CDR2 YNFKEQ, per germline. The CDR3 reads CASSQDQGGQPQHF. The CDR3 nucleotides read TGTGCCAGCAGCCAGGACCAGGGGGGTCAGCCCCAGCATTTT.

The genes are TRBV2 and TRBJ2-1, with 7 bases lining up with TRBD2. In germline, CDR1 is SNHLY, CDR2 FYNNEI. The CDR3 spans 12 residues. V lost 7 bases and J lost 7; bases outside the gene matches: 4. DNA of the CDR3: TGTGCCAGCAAGTGGGAGGGAAATGAGCAGTTCTTC. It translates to CASKWEGNEQFF.

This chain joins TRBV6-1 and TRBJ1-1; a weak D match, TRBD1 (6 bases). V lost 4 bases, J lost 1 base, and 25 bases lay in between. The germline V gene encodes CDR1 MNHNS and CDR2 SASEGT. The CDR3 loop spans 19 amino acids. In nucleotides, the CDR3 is TGTGCCAGCAGTGTGGGGCTCAGGGGCCATTTTAAACCGAACACTGAAGCTTTCTTT. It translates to CASSVGLRGHFKPNTEAFF.

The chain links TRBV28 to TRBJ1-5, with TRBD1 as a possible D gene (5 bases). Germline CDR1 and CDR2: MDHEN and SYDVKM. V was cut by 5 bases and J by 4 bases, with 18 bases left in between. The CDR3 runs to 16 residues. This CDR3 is CASSKGVLGLNQPQHF. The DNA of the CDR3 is TGTGCCAGCAGTAAAGGGGTGCTCGGGCTTAATCAGCCCCAGCATTTT. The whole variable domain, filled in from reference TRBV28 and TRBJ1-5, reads DVKVTQSSRYLVKRTGEKVFLECVQDMDHENMFWYRQDPGLGLRLIYFSYDVKMKEKGDIPEGYSVSREKKERFSLILESASTNQTSMYLCASSKGVLGLNQPQHFGDGTRLSIL.

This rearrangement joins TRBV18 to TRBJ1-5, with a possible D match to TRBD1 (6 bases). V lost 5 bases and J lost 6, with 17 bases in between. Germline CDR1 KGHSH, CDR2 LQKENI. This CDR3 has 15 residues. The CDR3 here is CASSTGTPGGQPQHF. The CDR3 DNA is TGTGCCAGCTCAACAGGGACCCCGGGAGGTCAGCCCCAGCATTTT.

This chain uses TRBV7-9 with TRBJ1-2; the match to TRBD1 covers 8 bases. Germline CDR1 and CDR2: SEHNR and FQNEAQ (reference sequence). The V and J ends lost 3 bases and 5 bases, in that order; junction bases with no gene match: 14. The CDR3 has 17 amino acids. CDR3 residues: CASSFWLPGTGKYGYTF. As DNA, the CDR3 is TGTGCCAGCAGCTTCTGGCTTCCCGGGACAGGAAAATATGGCTACACCTTC. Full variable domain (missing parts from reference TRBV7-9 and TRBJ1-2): DTGVSQNPRHKITKRGQNVTFRCDPISEHNRLYWYRQTLGQGPEFLTYFQNEAQLEKSRLLSDRFSAERPKGSFSTLEIQRTEQGDSAMYLCASSFWLPGTGKYGYTFGSGTRLTVV.

The CDR3 here is CATSRKGTSGGAWETQYF. As DNA, the CDR3 is TGTGCCACCAGCAGAAAGGGGACTAGCGGGGGGGCTTGGGAGACCCAGTACTTC. The chain joins TRBV15 to TRBJ2-5; the match to TRBD2 covers 16 bases. Trimming at V came to 2 bases and at J to 5 bases, leaving 8 bases not matched to a gene. Germline CDR1 is LNHNV and CDR2 is YYDKDF (reference sequence). The CDR3 is 18 residues long.

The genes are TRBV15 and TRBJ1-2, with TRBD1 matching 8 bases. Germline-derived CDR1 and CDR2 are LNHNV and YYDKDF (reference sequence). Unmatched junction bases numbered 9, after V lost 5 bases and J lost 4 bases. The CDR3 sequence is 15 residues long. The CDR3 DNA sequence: TGTGCCACCAGCTCGAACAGGGGGGGTAGCTATGGCTACACCTTC. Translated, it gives CATSSNRGGSYGYTF.

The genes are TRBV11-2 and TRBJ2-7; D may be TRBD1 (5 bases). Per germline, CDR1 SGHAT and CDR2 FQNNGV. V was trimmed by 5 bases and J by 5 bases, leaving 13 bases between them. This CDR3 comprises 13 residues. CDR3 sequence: CASSLRVGHEQYF. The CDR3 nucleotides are TGTGCCAGCAGCCTCCGGGTGGGGCACGAGCAGTACTTC.

The CDR3 loop is CASSSGQVNTEAFF. The CDR3 DNA is TGTGCCAGCAGTTCGGGACAGGTGAACACTGAAGCTTTCTTT. The chain joins TRBV27 to TRBJ1-1, with 8 bases lining up with TRBD1. Losses at the gene ends were 4 bases for V and 0 bases for J; bases not matched to a gene: 1. The CDR3 sequence is 14 residues long. The germline gives CDR1 MNHEY, CDR2 SMNVEV (reference sequence).

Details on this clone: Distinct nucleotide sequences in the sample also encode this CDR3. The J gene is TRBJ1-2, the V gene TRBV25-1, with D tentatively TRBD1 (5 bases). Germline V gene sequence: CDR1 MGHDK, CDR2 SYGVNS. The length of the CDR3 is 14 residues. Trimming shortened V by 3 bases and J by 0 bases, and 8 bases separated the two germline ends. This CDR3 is CASSDQGANYGYTF. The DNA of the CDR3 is TGTGCCAGCAGTGACCAGGGTGCTAACTATGGCTACACCTTC.

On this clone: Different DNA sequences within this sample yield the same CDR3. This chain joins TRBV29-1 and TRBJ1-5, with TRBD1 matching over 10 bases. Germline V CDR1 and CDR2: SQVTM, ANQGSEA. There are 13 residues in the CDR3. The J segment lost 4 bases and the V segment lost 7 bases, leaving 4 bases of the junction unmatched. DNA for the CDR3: TGCAGCGCAAGGACAGGGGGGAATCAGCCCCAGCATTTT. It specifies CSARTGGNQPQHF.

Written as DNA, the CDR3 is TGTGCCAGCAGCCCCCAAATAAGCGTATCGGAGCAGTACTTC. Amino acid sequence: CASSPQISVSEQYF. J is TRBJ2-7 and V is TRBV7-9; D remains ambiguous. The CDR3 length is 14 residues. Trimming left V 5 bases short and J 7 bases short, with 18 bases between. Germline-derived CDR1 and CDR2 are SEHNR and FQNEAQ (reference sequence).

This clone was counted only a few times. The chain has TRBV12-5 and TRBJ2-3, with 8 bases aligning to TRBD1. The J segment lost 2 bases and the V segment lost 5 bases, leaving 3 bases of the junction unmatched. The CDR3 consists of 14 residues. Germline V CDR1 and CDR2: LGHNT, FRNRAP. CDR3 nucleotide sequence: TGTGCTAGTGGTAAGGACAGGGTCACAGATACGCAGTATTTT. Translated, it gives CASGKDRVTDTQYF.

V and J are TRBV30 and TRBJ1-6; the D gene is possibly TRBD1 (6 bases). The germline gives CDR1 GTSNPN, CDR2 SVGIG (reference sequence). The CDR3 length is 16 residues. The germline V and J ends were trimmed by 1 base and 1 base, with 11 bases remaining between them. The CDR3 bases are TGTGCCTGGAGTGCCCGGACAGCTTCCTATAATTCACCCCTCCACTTT. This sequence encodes CAWSARTASYNSPLHF.

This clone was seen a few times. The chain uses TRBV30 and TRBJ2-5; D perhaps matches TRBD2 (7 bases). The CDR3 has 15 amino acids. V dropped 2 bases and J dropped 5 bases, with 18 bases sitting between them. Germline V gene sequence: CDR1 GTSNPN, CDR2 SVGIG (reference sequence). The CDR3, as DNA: TGTGCCTGGAGTACGAATGGGGGGGCGTGGGAGACCCAGTACTTC. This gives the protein CAWSTNGGAWETQYF.